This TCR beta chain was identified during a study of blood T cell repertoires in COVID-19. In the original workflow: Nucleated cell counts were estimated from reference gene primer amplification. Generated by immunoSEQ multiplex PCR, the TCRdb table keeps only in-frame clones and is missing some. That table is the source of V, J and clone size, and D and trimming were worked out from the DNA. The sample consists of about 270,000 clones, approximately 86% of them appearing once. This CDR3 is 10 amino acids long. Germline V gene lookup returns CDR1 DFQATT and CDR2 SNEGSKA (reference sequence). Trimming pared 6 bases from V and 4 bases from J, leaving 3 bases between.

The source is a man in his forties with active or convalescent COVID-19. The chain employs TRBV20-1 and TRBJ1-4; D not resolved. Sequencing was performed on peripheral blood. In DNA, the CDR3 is TGCAGTGCCTATAATGAAAAACTGTTTTTT. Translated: CSAYNEKLFF.